Listed here is a single T cell receptor (beta chain). As yet, its antigen is unknown. Treatment indicated: roughly 10-day PBMC culture with coronavirus spike peptide pools or control peptides (ViraFEST assay). Those CD4+ T cells from the unexposed donor predate the COVID-19 pandemic (2011-2018). ViraFEST used peptide pools to expand antigen-specific T cells, then sequenced TCRs. Both day 3 and day 7 involved replacing half of the medium with fresh IL-2 medium. The sample is drawn from a study of vaccination and CD4 T cells after COVID-19. Turning to the study itself: The study enrolled six male and four female convalescents, two of whom were Hispanic.

Germline lookup yields CDR1 SGHRS and CDR2 YFSETQ. Trimming removed 1 base from V and 2 bases from J, with 9 bases in between. The CDR3 sequence is 14 residues long. Findings and limits, study-wide: Median counts of SARS-CoV-2-reactive clonotypes increased from roughly 21 to 40; this difference was not significant.

At the Johns Hopkins FTIC core, DNA taken from cultured CD4+ T cells was sequenced by way of the Oncomine TCR Beta short-read assay. Using the QIAamp micro DNA kit, genomic DNA was extracted from the CD4+ T cells that had been cultured. TCRdb independently ran MiXCR on the PCR reads; one entry per CDR3 protein. This sample has around 9,400 distinct CDR3 sequences, with around 33% found just once. The material sequenced was CD4+ T cells from blood, cultured in vitro. The chain uses TRBV5-1 and TRBJ2-5; a weak D match, TRBD1 (5 bases). The TCR originated in a human donor in good health. The CDR3 DNA sequence: TGCGCCAGCAGCTTGATTACAGGTCAAGAGACCCAGTACTTC. It is translated as CASSLITGQETQYF.